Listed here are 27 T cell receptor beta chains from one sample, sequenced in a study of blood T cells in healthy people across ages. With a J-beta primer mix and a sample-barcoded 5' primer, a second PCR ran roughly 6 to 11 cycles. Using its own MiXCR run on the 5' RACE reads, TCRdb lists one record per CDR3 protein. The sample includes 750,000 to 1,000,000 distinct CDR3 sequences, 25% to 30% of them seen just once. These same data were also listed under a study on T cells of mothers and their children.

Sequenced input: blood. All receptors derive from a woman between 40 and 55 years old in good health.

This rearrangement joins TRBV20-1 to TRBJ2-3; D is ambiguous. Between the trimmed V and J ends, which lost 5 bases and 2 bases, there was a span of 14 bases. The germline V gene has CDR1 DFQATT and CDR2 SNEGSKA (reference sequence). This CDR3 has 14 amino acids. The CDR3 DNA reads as TGCAGTGCTGGCGACACGCTACTCACAGATACGCAGTATTTT. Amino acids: CSAGDTLLTDTQYF.

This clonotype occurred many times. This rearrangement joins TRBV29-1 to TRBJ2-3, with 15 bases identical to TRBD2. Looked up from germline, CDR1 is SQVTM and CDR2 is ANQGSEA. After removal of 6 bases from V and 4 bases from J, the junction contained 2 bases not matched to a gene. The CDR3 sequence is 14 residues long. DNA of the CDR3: TGCAGCGTGAGGACTAGCGGGGGGGCAGATACGCAGTATTTT. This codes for CSVRTSGGADTQYF.

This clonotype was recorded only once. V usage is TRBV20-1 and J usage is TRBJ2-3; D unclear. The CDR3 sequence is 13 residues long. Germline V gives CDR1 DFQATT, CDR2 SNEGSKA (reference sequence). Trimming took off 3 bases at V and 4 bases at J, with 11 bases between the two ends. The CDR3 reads CSASAAKADTQYF. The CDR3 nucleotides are TGCAGTGCTAGTGCCGCCAAGGCAGATACGCAGTATTTT.

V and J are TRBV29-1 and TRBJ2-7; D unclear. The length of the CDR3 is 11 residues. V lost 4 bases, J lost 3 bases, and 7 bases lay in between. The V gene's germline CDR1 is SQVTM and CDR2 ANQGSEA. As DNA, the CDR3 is TGCAGCGTTGTACAGATCTACGAGCAGTACTTC. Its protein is CSVVQIYEQYF.

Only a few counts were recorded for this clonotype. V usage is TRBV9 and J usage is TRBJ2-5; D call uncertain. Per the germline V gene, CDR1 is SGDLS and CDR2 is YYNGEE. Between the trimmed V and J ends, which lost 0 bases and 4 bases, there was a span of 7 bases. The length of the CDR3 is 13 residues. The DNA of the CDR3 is TGTGCCAGCAGCGTAGAAGGACGAGAGACCCAGTACTTC. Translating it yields CASSVEGRETQYF.

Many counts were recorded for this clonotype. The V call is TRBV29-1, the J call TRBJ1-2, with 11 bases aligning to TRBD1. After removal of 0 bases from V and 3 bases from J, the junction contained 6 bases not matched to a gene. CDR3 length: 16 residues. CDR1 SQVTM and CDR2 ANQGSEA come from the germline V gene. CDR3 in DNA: TGCAGCGTTGAAGATCTTTCGGGACAGGGGGACTATGGCTACACCTTC. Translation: CSVEDLSGQGDYGYTF.

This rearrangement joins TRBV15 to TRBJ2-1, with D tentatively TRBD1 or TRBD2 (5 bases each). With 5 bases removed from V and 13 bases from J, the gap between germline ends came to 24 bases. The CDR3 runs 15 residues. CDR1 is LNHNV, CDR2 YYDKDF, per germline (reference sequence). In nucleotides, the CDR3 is TGTGCCACCAGCGGACTGGGGGAGTACCAAGAGACCCAGTTCTTC. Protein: CATSGLGEYQETQFF.

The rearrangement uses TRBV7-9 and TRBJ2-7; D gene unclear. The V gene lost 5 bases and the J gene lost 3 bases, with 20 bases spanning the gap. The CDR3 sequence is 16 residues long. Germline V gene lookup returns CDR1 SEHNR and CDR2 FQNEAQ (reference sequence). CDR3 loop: CASSPRPTLQVYEQYF. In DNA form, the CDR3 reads TGTGCCAGCAGCCCCCGGCCAACGTTGCAGGTCTACGAGCAGTACTTC.

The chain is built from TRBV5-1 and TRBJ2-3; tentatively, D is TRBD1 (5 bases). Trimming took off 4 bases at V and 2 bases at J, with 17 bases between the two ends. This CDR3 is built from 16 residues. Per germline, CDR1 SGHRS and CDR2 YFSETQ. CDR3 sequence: CASSKEAGNVTDTQYF. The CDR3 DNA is TGCGCCAGCAGCAAAGAGGCAGGGAATGTCACAGATACGCAGTATTTT.

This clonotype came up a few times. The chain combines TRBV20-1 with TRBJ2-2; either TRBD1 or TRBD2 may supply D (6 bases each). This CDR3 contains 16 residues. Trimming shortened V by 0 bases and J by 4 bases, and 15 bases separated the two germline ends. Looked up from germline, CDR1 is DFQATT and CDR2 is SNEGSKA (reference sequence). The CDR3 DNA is TGCAGTGCTAGAGATCGTCGGGGGCCGGGCACCGGGGAGCTGTTTTTT. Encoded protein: CSARDRRGPGTGELFF.

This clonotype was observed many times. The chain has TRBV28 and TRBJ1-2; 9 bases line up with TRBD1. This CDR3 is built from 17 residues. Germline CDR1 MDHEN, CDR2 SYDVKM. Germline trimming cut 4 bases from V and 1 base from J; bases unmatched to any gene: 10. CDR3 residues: CASSSHRGRMINYGYTF. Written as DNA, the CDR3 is TGTGCCAGCAGTTCCCACAGGGGGCGTATGATTAACTATGGCTACACCTTC.

CDR3 amino acids: CASSPSRQSNQPQHF. In nucleotides, the CDR3 is TGTGCCAGCTCACCGAGTAGGCAGTCCAATCAGCCCCAGCATTTT. V and J are TRBV18 and TRBJ1-5; D is ambiguous. Germline V gene data show CDR1 as KGHSH and CDR2 as LQKENI. Trimming left V 3 bases short and J 3 bases short, with 12 bases between. The CDR3 covers 15 residues.

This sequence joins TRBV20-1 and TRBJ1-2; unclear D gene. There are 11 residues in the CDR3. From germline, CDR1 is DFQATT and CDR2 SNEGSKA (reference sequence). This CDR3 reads CNPDYERGYTF. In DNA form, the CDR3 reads TGCAACCCGGACTACGAAAGGGGCTACACCTTC.

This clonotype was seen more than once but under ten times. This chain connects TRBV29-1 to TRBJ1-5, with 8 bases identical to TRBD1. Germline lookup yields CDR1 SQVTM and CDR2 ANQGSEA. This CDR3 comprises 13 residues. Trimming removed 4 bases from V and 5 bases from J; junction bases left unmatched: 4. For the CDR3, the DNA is TGCAGCGTTGCGGCAGGGGGCTATCAGCCCCAGCATTTT. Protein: CSVAAGGYQPQHF.

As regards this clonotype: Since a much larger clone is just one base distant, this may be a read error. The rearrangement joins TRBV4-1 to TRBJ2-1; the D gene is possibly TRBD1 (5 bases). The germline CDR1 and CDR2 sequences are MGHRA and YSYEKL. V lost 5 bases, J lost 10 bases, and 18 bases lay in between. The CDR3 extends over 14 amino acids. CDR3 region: CASSLDKQTYEQFF. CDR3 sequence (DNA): TGCGCCAGCAGCTTGGACAAACAAACCTACGAGCAGTTCTTC.

CDR3 nucleotide sequence: TGTGCCAGCAGCTTAGCCCCGGGGCGGGGGAGCTCCTACGAGCAGTACTTC. It translates to CASSLAPGRGSSYEQYF. This chain joins TRBV11-2 and TRBJ2-7; 7 bases line up with TRBD2. J gave up 0 bases and V 1 base, and 9 bases lay outside the gene matches. CDR3 length equals 17 residues. From germline, CDR1 is SGHAT and CDR2 FQNNGV.

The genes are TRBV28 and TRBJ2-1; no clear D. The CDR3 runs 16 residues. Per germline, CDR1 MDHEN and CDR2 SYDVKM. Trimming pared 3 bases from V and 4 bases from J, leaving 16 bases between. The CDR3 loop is CASSFQPENSYNEQFF. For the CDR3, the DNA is TGTGCCAGCAGTTTTCAACCCGAAAACTCTTACAATGAGCAGTTCTTC. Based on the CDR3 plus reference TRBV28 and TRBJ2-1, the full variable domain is DVKVTQSSRYLVKRTGEKVFLECVQDMDHENMFWYRQDPGLGLRLIYFSYDVKMKEKGDIPEGYSVSREKKERFSLILESASTNQTSMYLCASSFQPENSYNEQFFGPGTRLTVL.

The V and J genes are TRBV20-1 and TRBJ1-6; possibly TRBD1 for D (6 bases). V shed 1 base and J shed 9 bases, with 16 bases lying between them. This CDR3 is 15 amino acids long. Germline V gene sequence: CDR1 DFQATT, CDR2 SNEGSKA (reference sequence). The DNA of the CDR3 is TGCAGTGCTAGAGGCTCGGGGAGGGGGGCTTCACCCCTCCACTTT. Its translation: CSARGSGRGASPLHF.

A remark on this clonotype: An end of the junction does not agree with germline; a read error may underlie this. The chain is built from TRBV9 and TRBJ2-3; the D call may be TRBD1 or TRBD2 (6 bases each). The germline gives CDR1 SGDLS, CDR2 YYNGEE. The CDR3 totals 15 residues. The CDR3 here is CASSVLEGGTDTQYF. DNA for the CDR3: TGTGCCAGCAGCGTCCTCGAGGGGGGCACTGATACGCAGTATTTT.

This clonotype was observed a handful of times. The DNA of the CDR3 is TGTGCCAGCAGTTACCGAGACGGCGGTGGACATACGCAGTATTTT. It is translated as CASSYRDGGGHTQYF. The V and J genes are TRBV6-5 and TRBJ2-3; no firm D call. Trimming stripped 2 bases from V and 7 bases from J, with 16 bases between. This CDR3 region has 15 residues. Germline V gene lookup returns CDR1 MNHEY and CDR2 SVGAGI.

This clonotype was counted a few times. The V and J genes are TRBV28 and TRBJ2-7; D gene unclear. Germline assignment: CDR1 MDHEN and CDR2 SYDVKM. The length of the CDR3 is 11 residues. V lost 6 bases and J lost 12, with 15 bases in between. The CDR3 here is CASSASVVRYF. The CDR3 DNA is TGTGCCAGCAGCGCTTCGGTGGTGAGGTACTTC.

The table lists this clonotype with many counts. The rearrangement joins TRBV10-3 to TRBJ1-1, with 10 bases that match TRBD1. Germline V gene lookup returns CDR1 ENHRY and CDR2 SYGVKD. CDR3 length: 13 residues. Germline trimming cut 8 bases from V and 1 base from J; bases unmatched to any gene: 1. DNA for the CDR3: TGTGCCATCGGACAGGGGGAGAACACTGAAGCTTTCTTT. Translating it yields CAIGQGENTEAFF.

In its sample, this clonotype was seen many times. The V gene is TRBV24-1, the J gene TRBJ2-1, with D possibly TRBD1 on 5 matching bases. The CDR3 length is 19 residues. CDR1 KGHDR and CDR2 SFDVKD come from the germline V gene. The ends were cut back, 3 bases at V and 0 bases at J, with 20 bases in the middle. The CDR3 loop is CATSDRYIDRQSSYNEQFF. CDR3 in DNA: TGTGCCACCAGTGATAGGTATATTGACAGACAGAGCTCCTACAATGAGCAGTTCTTC.

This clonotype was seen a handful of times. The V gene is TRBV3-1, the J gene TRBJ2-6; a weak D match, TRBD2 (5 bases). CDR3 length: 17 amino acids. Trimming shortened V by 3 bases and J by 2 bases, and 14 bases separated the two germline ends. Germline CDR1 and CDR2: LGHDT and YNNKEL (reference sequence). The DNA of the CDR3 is TGTGCCAGCAGCCATGATAGGGTAGCGACTGGGGCCAACGTCCTGACTTTC. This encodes CASSHDRVATGANVLTF.

The CDR3: CASSTNDRQETQYF. The CDR3 DNA sequence: TGCGCCAGCAGTACAAACGACAGACAAGAGACCCAGTACTTC. V is TRBV5-1 and J is TRBJ2-5, with a tentative D call TRBD1 (5 bases). The CDR3 runs to 14 residues. V shed 5 bases and J shed 2 bases, with 13 bases lying between them. CDR1 and CDR2 from the germline V gene are SGHRS and YFSETQ.

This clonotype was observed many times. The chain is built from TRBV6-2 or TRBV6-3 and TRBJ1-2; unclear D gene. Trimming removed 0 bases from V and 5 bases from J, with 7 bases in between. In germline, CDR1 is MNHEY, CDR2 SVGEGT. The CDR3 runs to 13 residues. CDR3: CASSYSPAYGYTF. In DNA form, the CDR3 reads TGTGCCAGCAGTTACTCGCCAGCTTATGGCTACACCTTC.

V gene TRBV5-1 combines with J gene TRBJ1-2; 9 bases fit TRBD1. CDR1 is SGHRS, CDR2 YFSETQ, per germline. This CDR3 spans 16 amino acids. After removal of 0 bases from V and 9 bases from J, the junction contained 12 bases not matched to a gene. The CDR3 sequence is CASSLVERTGVDSYTF. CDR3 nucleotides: TGCGCCAGCAGCTTGGTCGAAAGGACAGGGGTCGATAGCTACACCTTC.